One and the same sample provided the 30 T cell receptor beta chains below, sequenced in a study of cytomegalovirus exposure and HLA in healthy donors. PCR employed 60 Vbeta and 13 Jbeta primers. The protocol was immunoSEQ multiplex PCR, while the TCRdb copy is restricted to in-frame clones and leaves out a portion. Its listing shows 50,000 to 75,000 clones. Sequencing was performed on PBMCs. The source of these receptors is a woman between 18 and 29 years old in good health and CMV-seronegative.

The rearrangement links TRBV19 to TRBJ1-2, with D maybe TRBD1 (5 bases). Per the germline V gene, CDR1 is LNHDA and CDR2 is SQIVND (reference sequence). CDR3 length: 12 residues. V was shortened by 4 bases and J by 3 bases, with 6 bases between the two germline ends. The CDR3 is CASSTGHYGYTF. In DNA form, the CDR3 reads TGTGCCAGTAGTACAGGGCACTATGGCTACACCTTC.

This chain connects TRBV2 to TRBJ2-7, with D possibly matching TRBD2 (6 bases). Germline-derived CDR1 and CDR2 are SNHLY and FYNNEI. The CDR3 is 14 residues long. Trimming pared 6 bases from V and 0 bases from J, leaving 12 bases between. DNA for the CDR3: TGTGCCAGCAGAGGGACTCCGAGCTCCTACGAGCAGTACTTC. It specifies CASRGTPSSYEQYF.

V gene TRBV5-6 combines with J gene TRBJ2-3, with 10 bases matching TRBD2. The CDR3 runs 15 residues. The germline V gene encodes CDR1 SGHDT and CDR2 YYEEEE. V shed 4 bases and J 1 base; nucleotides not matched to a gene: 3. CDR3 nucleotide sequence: TGTGCCAGCAGCCCCGGGACTAGCGGCACAGATACGCAGTATTTT. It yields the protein CASSPGTSGTDTQYF.

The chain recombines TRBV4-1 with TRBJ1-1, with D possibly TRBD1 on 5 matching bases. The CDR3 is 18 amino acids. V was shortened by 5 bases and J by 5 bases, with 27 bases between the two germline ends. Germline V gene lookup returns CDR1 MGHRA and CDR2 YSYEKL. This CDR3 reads CASSYAPFEFQGRTEAFF. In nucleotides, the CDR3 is TGCGCCAGCAGCTACGCACCATTCGAATTTCAGGGCCGAACTGAAGCTTTCTTT.

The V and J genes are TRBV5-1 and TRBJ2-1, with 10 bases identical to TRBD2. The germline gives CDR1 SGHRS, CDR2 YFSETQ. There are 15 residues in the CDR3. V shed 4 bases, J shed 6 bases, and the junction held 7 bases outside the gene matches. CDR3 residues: CASSQGTSVANEQFF. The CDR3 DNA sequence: TGCGCCAGCAGCCAAGGGACTAGCGTTGCCAATGAGCAGTTCTTC.

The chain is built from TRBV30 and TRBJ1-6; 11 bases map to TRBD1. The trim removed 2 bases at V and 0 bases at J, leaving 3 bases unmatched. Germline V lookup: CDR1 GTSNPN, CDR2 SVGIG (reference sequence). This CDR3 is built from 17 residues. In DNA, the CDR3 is TGTGCCTGGAGTAGGGGGACAGGGGGCTCCTATAATTCACCCCTCCACTTT. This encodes CAWSRGTGGSYNSPLHF.

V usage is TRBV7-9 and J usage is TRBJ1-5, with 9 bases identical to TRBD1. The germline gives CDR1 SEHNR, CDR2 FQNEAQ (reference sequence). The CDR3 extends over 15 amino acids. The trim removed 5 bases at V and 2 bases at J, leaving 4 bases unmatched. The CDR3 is CASSRDREGNQPQHF. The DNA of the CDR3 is TGTGCCAGCAGCAGGGACAGGGAGGGCAATCAGCCCCAGCATTTT.

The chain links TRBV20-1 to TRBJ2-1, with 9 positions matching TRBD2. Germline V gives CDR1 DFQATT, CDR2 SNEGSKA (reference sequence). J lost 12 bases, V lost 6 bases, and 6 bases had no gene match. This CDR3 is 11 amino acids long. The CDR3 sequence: CSAQGLASQFF. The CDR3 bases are TGCAGTGCCCAAGGACTAGCGTCGCAGTTCTTC.

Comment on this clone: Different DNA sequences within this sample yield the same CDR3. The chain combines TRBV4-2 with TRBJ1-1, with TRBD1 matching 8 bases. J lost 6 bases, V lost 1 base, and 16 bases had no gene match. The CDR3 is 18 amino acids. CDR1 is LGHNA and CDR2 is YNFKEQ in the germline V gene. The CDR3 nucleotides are TGTGCCAGCAGCCAAGCCTTCAGGGGGCTCAGTTTCCCCGCTGAAGCTTTCTTT. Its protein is CASSQAFRGLSFPAEAFF.

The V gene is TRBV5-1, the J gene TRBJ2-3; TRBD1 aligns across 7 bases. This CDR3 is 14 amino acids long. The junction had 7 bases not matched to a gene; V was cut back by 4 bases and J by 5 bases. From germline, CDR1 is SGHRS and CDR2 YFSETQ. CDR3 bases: TGCGCCAGCAGCCTTACAGGGGTCGGAGATACGCAGTATTTT. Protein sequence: CASSLTGVGDTQYF.

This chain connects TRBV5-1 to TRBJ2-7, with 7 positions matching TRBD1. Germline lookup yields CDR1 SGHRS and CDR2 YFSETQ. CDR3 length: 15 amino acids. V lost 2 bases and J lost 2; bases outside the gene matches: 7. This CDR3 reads CASSFRTGGPYEQYF. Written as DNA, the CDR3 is TGCGCCAGCAGCTTCAGGACAGGCGGCCCCTACGAGCAGTACTTC.

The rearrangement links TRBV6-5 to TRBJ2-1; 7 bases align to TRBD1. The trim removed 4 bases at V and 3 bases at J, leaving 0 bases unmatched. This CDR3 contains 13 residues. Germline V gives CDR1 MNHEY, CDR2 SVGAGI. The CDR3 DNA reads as TGTGCCAGCAGTTGGGACAGCTACAATGAGCAGTTCTTC. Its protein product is CASSWDSYNEQFF.

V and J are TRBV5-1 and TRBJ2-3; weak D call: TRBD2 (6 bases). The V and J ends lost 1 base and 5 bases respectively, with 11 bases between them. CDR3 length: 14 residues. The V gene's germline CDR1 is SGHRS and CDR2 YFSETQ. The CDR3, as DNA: TGCGCCAGCAGCTTGTCGGGGGTTGGAGATACGCAGTATTTT. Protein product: CASSLSGVGDTQYF. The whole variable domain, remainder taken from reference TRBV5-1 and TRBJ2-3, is KAGVTQTPRYLIKTRGQQVTLSCSPISGHRSVSWYQQTPGQGLQFLFEYFSETQRNKGNFPGRFSGRQFSNSRSEMNVSTLELGDSALYLCASSLSGVGDTQYFGPGTRLTVL.

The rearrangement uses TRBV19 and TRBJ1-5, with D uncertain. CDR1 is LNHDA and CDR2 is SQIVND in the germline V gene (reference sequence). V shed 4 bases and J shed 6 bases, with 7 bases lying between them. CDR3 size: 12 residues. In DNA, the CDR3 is TGTGCCAGTAGTAGCGGTACTCAGCCCCAGCATTTT. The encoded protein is CASSSGTQPQHF.

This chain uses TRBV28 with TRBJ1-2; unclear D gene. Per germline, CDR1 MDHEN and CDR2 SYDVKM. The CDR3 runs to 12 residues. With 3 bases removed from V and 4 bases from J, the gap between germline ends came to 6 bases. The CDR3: CASSLGGYGYTF. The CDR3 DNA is TGTGCCAGCAGTTTGGGAGGCTATGGCTACACCTTC.

The CDR3 protein is CASSLGGGSSYEQYF. CDR3 in DNA: TGTGCCAGCAGCTTAGGCGGGGGGTCCTCCTACGAGCAGTACTTC. The chain couples TRBV11-3 to TRBJ2-7; 8 nucleotides agree with TRBD2. With V trimmed by 1 base and J by 0 bases, 2 bases remained unmatched. CDR1 and CDR2 (germline): SGHNT, YENEEA. The CDR3 is 15 residues long.

In nucleotides, the CDR3 is TGTGCCAGCAGCCAAGATTACAGGGGGCGTGAGCAGTTCTTC. Its translation: CASSQDYRGREQFF. The V gene is TRBV4-2, the J gene TRBJ2-1, with TRBD1 identical over 9 bases. The CDR3 spans 14 residues. Germline CDR1 is LGHNA and CDR2 is YNFKEQ. V was clipped by 0 bases and J by 9 bases; unmatched bases: 3.

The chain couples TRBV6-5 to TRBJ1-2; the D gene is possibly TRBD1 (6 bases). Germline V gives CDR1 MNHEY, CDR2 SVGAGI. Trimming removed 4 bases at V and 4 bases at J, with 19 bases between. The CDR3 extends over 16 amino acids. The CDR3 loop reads CASSSSYQQGLYGYTF. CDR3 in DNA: TGTGCCAGCAGTTCCTCCTACCAACAGGGTCTCTATGGCTACACCTTC.

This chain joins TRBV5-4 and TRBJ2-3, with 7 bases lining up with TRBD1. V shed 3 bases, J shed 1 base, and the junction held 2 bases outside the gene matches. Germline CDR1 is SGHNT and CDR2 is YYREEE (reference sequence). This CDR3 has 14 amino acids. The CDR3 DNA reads TGTGCCAGCAGCTCCGGGACAGGCACAGATACGCAGTATTTT. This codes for CASSSGTGTDTQYF. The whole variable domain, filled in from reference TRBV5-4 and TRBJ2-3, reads ETGVTQSPTHLIKTRGQQVTLRCSSQSGHNTVSWYQQALGQGPQFIFQYYREEENGRGNFPPRFSGLQFPNYSSELNVNALELDDSALYLCASSSGTGTDTQYFGPGTRLTVL.

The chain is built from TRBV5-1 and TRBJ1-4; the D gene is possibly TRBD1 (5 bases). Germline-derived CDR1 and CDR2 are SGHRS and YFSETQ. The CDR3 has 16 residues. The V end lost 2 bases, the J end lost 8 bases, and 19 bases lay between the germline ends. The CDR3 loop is CASSLEPGIQGEKLFF. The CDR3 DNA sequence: TGCGCCAGCAGCTTAGAACCAGGGATTCAGGGCGAAAAACTGTTTTTT.

The CDR3 DNA is TGTGCCACCAGCGTCGGGACTCTAAACCGGTATACGCAGTATTTT. It is translated as CATSVGTLNRYTQYF. The rearrangement joins TRBV15 to TRBJ2-3, with TRBD2 as a possible D gene (6 bases). The CDR3 is 15 amino acids. Trimming took off 5 bases at V and 7 bases at J, with 19 bases between the two ends. The germline CDR1 and CDR2 sequences are LNHNV and YYDKDF (reference sequence).

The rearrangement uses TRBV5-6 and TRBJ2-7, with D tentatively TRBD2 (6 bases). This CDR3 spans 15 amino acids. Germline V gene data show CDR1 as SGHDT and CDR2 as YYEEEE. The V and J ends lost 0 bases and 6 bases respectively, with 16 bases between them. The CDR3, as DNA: TGTGCCAGCAGCTTGGGGGGAGGCTTCCCCTTCGAGCAGTACTTC. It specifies CASSLGGGFPFEQYF.

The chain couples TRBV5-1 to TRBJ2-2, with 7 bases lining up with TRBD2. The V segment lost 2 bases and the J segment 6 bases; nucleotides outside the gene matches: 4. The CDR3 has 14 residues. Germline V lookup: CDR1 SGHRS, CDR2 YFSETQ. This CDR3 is CASSFVGRAGELFF. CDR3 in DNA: TGCGCCAGCAGCTTTGTAGGGAGGGCCGGGGAGCTGTTTTTT.

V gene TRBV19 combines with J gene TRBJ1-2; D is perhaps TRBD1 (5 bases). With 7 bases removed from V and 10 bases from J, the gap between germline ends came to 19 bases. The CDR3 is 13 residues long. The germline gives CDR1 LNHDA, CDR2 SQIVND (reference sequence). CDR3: CASIGRWDLDYTF. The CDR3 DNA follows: TGTGCCAGTATTGGGAGATGGGACTTAGACTACACCTTC.

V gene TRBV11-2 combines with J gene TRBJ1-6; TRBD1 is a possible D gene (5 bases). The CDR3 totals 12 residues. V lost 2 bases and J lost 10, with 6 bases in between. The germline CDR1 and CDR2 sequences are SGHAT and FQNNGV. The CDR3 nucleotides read TGTGCCAGCAGCTTATGGGGCTCACCCCTCCACTTT. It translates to CASSLWGSPLHF.

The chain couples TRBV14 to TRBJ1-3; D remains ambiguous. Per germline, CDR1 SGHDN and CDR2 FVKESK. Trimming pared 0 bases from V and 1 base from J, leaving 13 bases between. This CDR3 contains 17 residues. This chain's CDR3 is CASSQDVRPWSGNTIYF. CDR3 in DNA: TGTGCCAGCAGCCAAGATGTCAGGCCCTGGTCTGGAAACACCATATATTTT. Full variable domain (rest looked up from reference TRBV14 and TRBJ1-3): EAGVTQFPSHSVIEKGQTVTLRCDPISGHDNLYWYRRVMGKEIKFLLHFVKESKQDESGMPNNRFLAERTGGTYSTLKVQPAELEDSGVYFCASSQDVRPWSGNTIYFGEGSWLTVV.

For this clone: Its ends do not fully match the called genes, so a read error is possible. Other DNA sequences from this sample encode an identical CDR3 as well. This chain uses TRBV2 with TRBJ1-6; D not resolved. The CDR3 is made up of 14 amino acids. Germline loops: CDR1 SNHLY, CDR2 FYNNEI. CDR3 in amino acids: CASSEAPLNSPLHF. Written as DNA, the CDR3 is TGTGCCAGCAGTGAAGCCCCCCTCAATTCACCCCTACACTTT.

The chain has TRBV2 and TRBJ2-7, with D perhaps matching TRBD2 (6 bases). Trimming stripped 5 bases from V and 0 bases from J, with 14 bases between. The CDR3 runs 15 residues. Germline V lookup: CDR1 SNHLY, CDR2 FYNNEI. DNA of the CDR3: TGTGCCAGCAGTTTGACTAGAGGGATCTCCTACGAGCAGTACTTC. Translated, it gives CASSLTRGISYEQYF.

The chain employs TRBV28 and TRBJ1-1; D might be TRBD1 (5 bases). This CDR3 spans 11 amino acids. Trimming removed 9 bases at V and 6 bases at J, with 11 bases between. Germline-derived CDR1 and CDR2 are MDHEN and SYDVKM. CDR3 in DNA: TGTGCCAGAAGGCAGGGTGCTGAAGCTTTCTTT. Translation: CARRQGAEAFF.

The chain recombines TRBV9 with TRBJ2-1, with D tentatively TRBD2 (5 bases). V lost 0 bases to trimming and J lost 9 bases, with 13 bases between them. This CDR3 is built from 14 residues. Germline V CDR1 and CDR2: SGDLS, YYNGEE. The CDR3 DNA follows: TGTGCCAGCAGCGTAGGAAGTAGCGACGCTGAGCAGTTCTTC. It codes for CASSVGSSDAEQFF.